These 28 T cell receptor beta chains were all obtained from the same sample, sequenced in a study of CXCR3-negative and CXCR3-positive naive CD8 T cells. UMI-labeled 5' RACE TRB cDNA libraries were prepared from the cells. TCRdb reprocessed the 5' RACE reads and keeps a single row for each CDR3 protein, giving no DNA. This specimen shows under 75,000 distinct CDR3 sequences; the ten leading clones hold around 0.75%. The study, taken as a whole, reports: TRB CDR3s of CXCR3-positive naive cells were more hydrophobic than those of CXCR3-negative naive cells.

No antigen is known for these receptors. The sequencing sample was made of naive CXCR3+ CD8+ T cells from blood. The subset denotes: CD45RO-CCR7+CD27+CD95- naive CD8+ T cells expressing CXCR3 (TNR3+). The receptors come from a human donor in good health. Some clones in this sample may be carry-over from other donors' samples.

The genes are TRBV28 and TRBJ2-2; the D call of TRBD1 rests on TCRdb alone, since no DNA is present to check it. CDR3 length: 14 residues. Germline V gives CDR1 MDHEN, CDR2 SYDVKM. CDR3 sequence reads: CASSTRTGPGELFF.

The CDR3: CASSPTFLGTEAFF. The chain joins TRBV7-9 to TRBJ1-1. The CDR3 runs 14 residues. The germline V gene encodes CDR1 SEHNR and CDR2 FQNEAQ (reference sequence).

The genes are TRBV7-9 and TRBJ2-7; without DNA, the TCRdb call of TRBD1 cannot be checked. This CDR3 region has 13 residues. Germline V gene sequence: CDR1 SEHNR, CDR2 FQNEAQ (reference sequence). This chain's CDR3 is CASSFTDSHEQYF. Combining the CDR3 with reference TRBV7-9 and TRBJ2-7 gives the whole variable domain DTGVSQNPRHKITKRGQNVTFRCDPISEHNRLYWYRQTLGQGPEFLTYFQNEAQLEKSRLLSDRFSAERPKGSFSTLEIQRTEQGDSAMYLCASSFTDSHEQYFGPGTRLTVT.

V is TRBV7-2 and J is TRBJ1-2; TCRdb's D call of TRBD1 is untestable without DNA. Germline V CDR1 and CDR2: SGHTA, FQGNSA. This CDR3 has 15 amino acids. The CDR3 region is CASSEWDRDVPGYTF.

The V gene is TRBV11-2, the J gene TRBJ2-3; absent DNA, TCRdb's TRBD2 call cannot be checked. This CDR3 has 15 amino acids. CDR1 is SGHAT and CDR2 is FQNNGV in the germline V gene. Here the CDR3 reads CAGAVGLEVKDTQYF.

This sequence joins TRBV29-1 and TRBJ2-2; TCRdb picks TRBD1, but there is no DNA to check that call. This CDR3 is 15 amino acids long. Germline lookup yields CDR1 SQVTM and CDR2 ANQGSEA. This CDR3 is CSAATPAANTGELFF.

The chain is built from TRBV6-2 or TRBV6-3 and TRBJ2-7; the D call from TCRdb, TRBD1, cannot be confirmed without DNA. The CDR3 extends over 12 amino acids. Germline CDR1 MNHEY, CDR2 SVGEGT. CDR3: CASTRGVDEQYF.

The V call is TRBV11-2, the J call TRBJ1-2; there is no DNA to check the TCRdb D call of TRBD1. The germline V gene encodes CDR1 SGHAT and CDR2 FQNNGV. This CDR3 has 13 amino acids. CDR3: CASSLGQIYGYTF.

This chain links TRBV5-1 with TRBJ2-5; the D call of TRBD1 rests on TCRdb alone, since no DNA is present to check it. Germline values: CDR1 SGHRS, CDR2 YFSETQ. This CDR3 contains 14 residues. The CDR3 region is CASRSTGGQETQYF.

The CDR3 spells CASSPRGGADTQYF. The genes are TRBV6-5 and TRBJ2-3; absent DNA, TCRdb's TRBD1 call cannot be checked. Germline loops: CDR1 MNHEY, CDR2 SVGAGI. This CDR3 comprises 14 residues.

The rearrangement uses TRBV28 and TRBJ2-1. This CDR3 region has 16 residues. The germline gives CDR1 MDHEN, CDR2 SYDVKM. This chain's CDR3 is CASSLSHSLTYNEQFF.

The CDR3 sequence: CASSLATAGGSYEQYF. This chain connects TRBV5-5 to TRBJ2-7; the D gene TCRdb calls, TRBD2, cannot be checked with no DNA. The CDR3 totals 16 residues. The germline V gene encodes CDR1 SGHKS and CDR2 YYEKEE (reference sequence).

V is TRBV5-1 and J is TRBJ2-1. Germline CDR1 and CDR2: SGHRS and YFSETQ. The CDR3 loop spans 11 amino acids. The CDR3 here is CASSLPVQQFF.

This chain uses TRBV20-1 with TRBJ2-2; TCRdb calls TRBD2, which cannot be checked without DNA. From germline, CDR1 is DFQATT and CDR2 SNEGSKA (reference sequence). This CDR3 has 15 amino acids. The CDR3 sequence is CSARSGVHPNGELFF.

This CDR3 reads CIVEGPGPGTDTQYF. The genes are TRBV29-1 and TRBJ2-3; TCRdb selects TRBD1, and the lack of DNA leaves this call unchecked. CDR3 length equals 15 residues. Germline CDR1 is SQVTM and CDR2 is ANQGSEA.

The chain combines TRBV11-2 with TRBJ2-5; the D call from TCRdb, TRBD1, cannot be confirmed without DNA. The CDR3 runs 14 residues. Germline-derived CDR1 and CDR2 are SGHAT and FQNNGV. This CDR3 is CASTLGHRQETQYF.

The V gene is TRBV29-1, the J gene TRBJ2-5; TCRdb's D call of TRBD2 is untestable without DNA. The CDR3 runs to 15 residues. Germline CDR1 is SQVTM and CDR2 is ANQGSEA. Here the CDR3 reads CSVEGGALPQETQYF.

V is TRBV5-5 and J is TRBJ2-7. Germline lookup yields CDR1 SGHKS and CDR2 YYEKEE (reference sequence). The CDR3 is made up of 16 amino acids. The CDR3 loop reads CASSLRHSFPPYEQYF.

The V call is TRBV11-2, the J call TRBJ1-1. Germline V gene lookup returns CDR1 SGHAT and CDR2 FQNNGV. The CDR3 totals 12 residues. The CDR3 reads CASSWVGTEAFF.

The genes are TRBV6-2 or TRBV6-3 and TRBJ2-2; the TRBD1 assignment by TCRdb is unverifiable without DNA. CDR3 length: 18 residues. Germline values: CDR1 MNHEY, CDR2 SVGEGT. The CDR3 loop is CASSYPRGGGTNTGELFF.

The CDR3 region is CSARVPHSGNTIYF. V usage is TRBV20-1 and J usage is TRBJ1-3. This CDR3 is 14 amino acids long. The V gene's germline CDR1 is DFQATT and CDR2 SNEGSKA (reference sequence).

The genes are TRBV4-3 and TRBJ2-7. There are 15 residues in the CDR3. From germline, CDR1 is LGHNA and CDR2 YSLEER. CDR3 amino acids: CASSQNRTASYEQYF.

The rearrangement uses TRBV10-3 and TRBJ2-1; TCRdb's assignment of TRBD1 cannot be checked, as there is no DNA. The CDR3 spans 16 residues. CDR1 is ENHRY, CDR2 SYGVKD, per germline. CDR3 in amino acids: CAIRGADGQEYNEQFF.

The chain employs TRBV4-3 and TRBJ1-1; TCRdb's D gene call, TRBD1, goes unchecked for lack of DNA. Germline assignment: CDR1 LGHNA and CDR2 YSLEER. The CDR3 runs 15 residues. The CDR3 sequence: CASSLDRGRNTEAFF.

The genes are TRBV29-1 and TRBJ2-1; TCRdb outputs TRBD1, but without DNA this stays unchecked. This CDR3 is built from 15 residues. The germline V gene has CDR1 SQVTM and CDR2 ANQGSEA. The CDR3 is CSVEIGAGTGNEQFF.

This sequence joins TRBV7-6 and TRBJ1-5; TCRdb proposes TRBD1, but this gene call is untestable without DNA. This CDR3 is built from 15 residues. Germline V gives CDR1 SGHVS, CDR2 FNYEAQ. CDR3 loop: CASSRDRGYDQPQHF. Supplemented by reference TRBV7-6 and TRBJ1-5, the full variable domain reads GAGVSQSPRYKVTKRGQDVALRCDPISGHVSLYWYRQALGQGPEFLTYFNYEAQQDKSGLPNDRFSAERPEGSISTLTIQRTEQRDSAMYRCASSRDRGYDQPQHFGDGTRLSIL.

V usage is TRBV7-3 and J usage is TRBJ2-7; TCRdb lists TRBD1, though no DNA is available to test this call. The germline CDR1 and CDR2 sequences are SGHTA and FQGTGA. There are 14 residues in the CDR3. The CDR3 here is CASSFTGARNEQYF.

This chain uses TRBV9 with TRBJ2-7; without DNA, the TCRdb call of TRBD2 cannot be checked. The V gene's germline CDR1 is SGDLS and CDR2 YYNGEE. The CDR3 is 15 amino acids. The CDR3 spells CASSPAGAASYEQYF.